The present TCR beta chain was sequenced within a study of OX40 agonist ivuxolimab in advanced cancers. Across the whole study: Prior anti-PD-1, anti-PD-L1 or anti-CTLA-4 therapy did not bar entry, and 40% to 45% had some.

Worth noting for this clone: What it recognizes is unknown.

The timepoints at which blood was sampled were baseline, cycle 4 day 1, and cycle 7 day 1. Findings and caveats of the study: Some patients who did not respond also had low normalized T-cell clonal expansion.

This table comes from immunoSEQ multiplex PCR, and its TCRdb copy is limited to in-frame clones, with some not included. This sample carries roughly 20,000 clones, about four fifths of them seen once, and the ten largest clones take about 33%. The CDR3 is 13 residues long. Germline V gives CDR1 MNHEY, CDR2 SMNVEV (reference sequence). The sequence derives from an adult with an advanced solid tumor such as melanoma, head and neck, liver or kidney cancer. The sequenced sample was CD4+ or CD8+ T cells sorted from blood, obtained in a trial of the OX40 agonist ivuxolimab. The chain has TRBV27 and TRBJ2-5; the D is unclear. The end of the DNA is better explained by TRBJ2-7, so the J call may be wrong. CDR3 nucleotides: TGTGCCAGCAGCGTCTCCGCGGTCCACGAGCAGTACTTC. This translates into CASSVSAVHEQYF.